This T cell receptor (beta chain) was identified in a study of CD8+ T cells in alopecia areata. The study's findings and limits: Normal scalp showed lower clonality than lesional scalp, especially alopecia totalis/universalis. Unlike in mice, where it was clearer, TCR sharing across patients was less clear, possibly HLA-related.

In its sample, this clone was seen once. Antigen specificity is unknown. Extracted RNA was reverse transcribed, and the resulting cDNA served as sequencing template. The method was immunoSEQ multiplex PCR; TCRdb's version includes in-frame clones alone and lacks a portion of them. The sample holds 95,000 to 120,000 clones; 45% to 70% are singletons and the top ten take 20% to 25%. Sorting of PBMCs yielded the CD4+ and CD8+ T cells. Sequences were obtained from CD8+ T cells sorted from blood. The clonotype comes from a human donor in good health.

CDR3 nucleotides: TGCAGCGCCCGGGGGGGCCCTGGCCACAATGAGCAGTTCTTC. It encodes CSARGGPGHNEQFF. This chain joins TRBV29-1 and TRBJ2-1, with TRBD2 identical over 8 bases. After removal of 7 bases from V and 5 bases from J, the junction contained 10 bases not matched to a gene. Germline CDR1 is SQVTM and CDR2 is ANQGSEA. This CDR3 has 14 amino acids.